The sequence of this T cell receptor beta chain was determined in a study of immune cell composition in non-small cell lung cancer. V lost 3 bases and J 14 bases, leaving 14 bases between the germline ends. The V gene's germline CDR1 is SGHDN and CDR2 FVKESK. The CDR3 sequence is 12 residues long. Study-wide results and limits: Tumour-associated clones >0.5% occurred in around 35% of adenocarcinomas, about three quarters of squamous. Overall clonality, unlike maximal tumour-associated clone frequency, did not predict TIL reactivity.

TCRdb's table, derived via immunoSEQ multiplex PCR, lists solely in-frame clones and lacks some. The table has 1,500 to 2,000 clones, around 80% seen once. To note about this clone: Its matching antigen is unknown.

Material: lung tumor tissue. The chain has TRBV14 and TRBJ2-1; D gene unclear. The origin of this receptor is a human donor with non-small cell lung cancer. The CDR3 region is CASSQAQRWKFF. DNA for the CDR3: TGTGCCAGCAGCCAGGCGCAGCGCTGGAAGTTCTTC.